One sample yielded the 27 T cell receptor beta chains listed below, sequenced in a study of cytomegalovirus exposure and HLA in healthy donors. The PCR made use of 60 Vbeta and 13 Jbeta primers. Data came from immunoSEQ multiplex PCR; TCRdb stores just in-frame clones and leaves some out. The data contain some 140,000 clones, 70% to 80% of them singletons. What was sequenced was PBMCs. These receptors all stem from a young man in good health and CMV-seronegative.

The gene calls are TRBV19 and TRBJ2-1; 13 bases agree with TRBD2. Losses at the gene ends were 4 bases for V and 8 bases for J; bases not matched to a gene: 5. From germline, CDR1 is LNHDA and CDR2 SQIVND (reference sequence). The CDR3 is 15 residues long. The CDR3, as DNA: TGTGCCAGTAGTACCGGACTAGCGGGAGATTATGAGCAGTTCTTC. The encoded protein is CASSTGLAGDYEQFF. The full variable domain, in which reference TRBV19 and TRBJ2-1 provide the parts outside the CDR3, is DGGITQSPKYLFRKEGQNVTLSCEQNLNHDAMYWYRQDPGQGLRLIYYSQIVNDFQKGDIAEGYSVSREKKESFPLTVTSAQKNPTAFYLCASSTGLAGDYEQFFGPGTRLTVL.

CDR3 protein: CVAAGGGYGYTF. CDR3 coding DNA: TGTGTCGCTGCTGGTGGAGGCTATGGCTACACCTTC. The chain combines TRBV28 with TRBJ1-2; D uncertain. CDR3 size: 12 residues. Germline V CDR1 and CDR2: MDHEN, SYDVKM.

A remark on this clone: One end of the junction is discordant with germline, which a read error may explain. The V gene is TRBV5-1, the J gene TRBJ2-7; no firm D call. The CDR3 has 13 amino acids. Germline values: CDR1 SGHRS, CDR2 YFSETQ. This chain's CDR3 is CASSSRTYPGTHF. The CDR3 coding sequence is TGCGCCAGCAGCTCCCGAACTTATCCGGGTACCCACTTC.

The rearrangement uses TRBV27 and TRBJ2-1, with 9 bases that match TRBD2. The CDR3 has 15 residues. The germline gives CDR1 MNHEY, CDR2 SMNVEV (reference sequence). Germline trimming cut 5 bases from V and 7 bases from J; bases unmatched to any gene: 9. In nucleotides, the CDR3 is TGTGCCAGCAGTCGGGGACTAGCAGGATCGAATGAGCAGTTCTTC. It is translated as CASSRGLAGSNEQFF.

CDR3 sequence: CASKLAPSSYEQYF. CDR3 bases: TGTGCCAGCAAACTAGCGCCGAGCTCCTACGAGCAGTACTTC. The genes are TRBV6-6 and TRBJ2-7; 7 nucleotides match TRBD2. The CDR3 covers 14 residues. Germline V CDR1 and CDR2: MNHNY, SVGAGI (reference sequence). Losses at the gene ends were 7 bases for V and 0 bases for J; bases not matched to a gene: 6.

Only a few counts were recorded for this clone. J is TRBJ2-7 and V is TRBV6-1; tentative D call: TRBD1 (5 bases). The germline V gene encodes CDR1 MNHNS and CDR2 SASEGT. The CDR3 consists of 13 residues. The V end was cut by 11 bases, the J end by 3 bases, with 17 bases between. The CDR3 DNA reads TGTGCCGCAAACCAAGGGGCGATCTACGAGCAGTACTTC. Its translation: CAANQGAIYEQYF.

The V call is TRBV7-2, the J call TRBJ1-1; maybe TRBD1 (6 bases). This CDR3 comprises 13 residues. Germline CDR1 and CDR2: SGHTA and FQGNSA. V was trimmed by 3 bases and J by 4 bases, leaving 9 bases between them. Written as DNA, the CDR3 is TGTGCCAGCAGCTTCACAGGGATCACTGAAGCTTTCTTT. Amino acid sequence: CASSFTGITEAFF.

The rearrangement links TRBV4-3 to TRBJ2-7, with TRBD2 matching 14 bases. Germline-derived CDR1 and CDR2 are LGHNA and YSLEER. CDR3 length: 16 residues. J gave up 6 bases and V 3 bases, and 7 bases lay outside the gene matches. The CDR3 sequence: CASSQSGTSGRFEQYF. The CDR3 nucleotides read TGCGCCAGCAGCCAGTCCGGGACTAGCGGGAGATTCGAGCAGTACTTC.

This clone appeared a few times. J is TRBJ1-1 and V is TRBV10-3, with TRBD1 identical over 8 bases. The V gene end was trimmed by 6 bases and the J gene end by 1 base; junction bases not matched to a gene: 7. Per germline, CDR1 ENHRY and CDR2 SYGVKD. This CDR3 has 15 amino acids. CDR3 loop: CAIRSSGTGNTEAFF. The CDR3 DNA is TGTGCCATCAGGAGTTCCGGGACAGGGAACACTGAAGCTTTCTTT.

The chain is built from TRBV5-1 and TRBJ2-7; 15 bases align to TRBD2. J was trimmed by 3 bases and V by 4 bases; bases with no gene match: 8. Germline CDR1 SGHRS, CDR2 YFSETQ. There are 17 residues in the CDR3. The CDR3 DNA sequence: TGCGCCAGCAGCCGGACTAGCGGGAGGGCCCGGAGCTACGAGCAGTACTTC. This gives the protein CASSRTSGRARSYEQYF.

This chain joins TRBV9 and TRBJ1-6; 7 positions agree with TRBD1. Losses at the gene ends were 2 bases for V and 4 bases for J; bases not matched to a gene: 9. The CDR3 totals 17 residues. Germline V gene sequence: CDR1 SGDLS, CDR2 YYNGEE. CDR3 sequence: CASSVGQGVLYNSPLHF. The CDR3 DNA is TGTGCCAGCAGCGTTGGTCAGGGGGTATTATATAATTCACCCCTCCACTTT.

The genes are TRBV4-2 and TRBJ2-5; D is unresolved. This CDR3 is built from 11 residues. Per germline, CDR1 LGHNA and CDR2 YNFKEQ. Trimming pared 9 bases from V and 2 bases from J, leaving 7 bases between. The CDR3 loop reads CASGPQETQYF. CDR3 nucleotides: TGTGCCAGTGGCCCTCAAGAGACCCAGTACTTC.

The chain has TRBV6-1 and TRBJ2-7; D might be TRBD2 (6 bases). The germline gives CDR1 MNHNS, CDR2 SASEGT. Trimming left V 2 bases short and J 2 bases short, with 10 bases between. CDR3 length: 14 residues. Written as DNA, the CDR3 is TGTGCCAGCAGTGAATGGGGGGTAACCTACGAGCAGTACTTC. Protein sequence: CASSEWGVTYEQYF.

This rearrangement joins TRBV6-5 to TRBJ2-1; 8 nucleotides line up with TRBD2. V shed 2 bases, J shed 7 bases, and the junction held 10 bases outside the gene matches. The CDR3 has 16 amino acids. Germline V gene data show CDR1 as MNHEY and CDR2 as SVGAGI. The CDR3 nucleotides read TGTGCCAGCAGTTACCGCTGGGCGGGAGGTAGGAATGAGCAGTTCTTC. Encoded protein: CASSYRWAGGRNEQFF.

The genes are TRBV5-1 and TRBJ1-4; no reliable D call. This CDR3 spans 15 amino acids. The germline V gene encodes CDR1 SGHRS and CDR2 YFSETQ. V lost 4 bases to trimming and J lost 0 bases, with 10 bases between them. CDR3 in DNA: TGCGCCAGCAGCGCGATGTCTGCAACTAATGAAAAACTGTTTTTT. This codes for CASSAMSATNEKLFF.

This clone showed up just once. The rearrangement uses TRBV19 and TRBJ1-1; 8 bases are a match to TRBD1. CDR1 LNHDA and CDR2 SQIVND come from the germline V gene (reference sequence). V lost 5 bases and J lost 5; bases outside the gene matches: 13. The CDR3 is 16 residues long. The CDR3 loop reads CASSAQGQGGVTEAFF. The CDR3, as DNA: TGTGCCAGTAGTGCCCAAGGACAGGGCGGCGTGACTGAAGCTTTCTTT.

The CDR3 DNA sequence: TGTGCCAGCAGCTACAGGGGTAGCACAGATACGCAGTATTTT. It specifies CASSYRGSTDTQYF. The rearrangement joins TRBV6-5 to TRBJ2-3; 7 bases align to TRBD1. Trimming removed 6 bases from V and 0 bases from J; junction bases left unmatched: 3. Germline V gene data show CDR1 as MNHEY and CDR2 as SVGAGI. The CDR3 covers 14 residues.

The chain recombines TRBV6-5 with TRBJ1-5; TRBD1 aligns across 9 bases. With V trimmed by 5 bases and J by 6 bases, 5 bases remained unmatched. Germline loops: CDR1 MNHEY, CDR2 SVGAGI. The CDR3 is 14 residues long. The DNA for the CDR3 is TGTGCCAGCAGTATACAGGGGGCCGGTCAGCCCCAGCATTTT. It codes for CASSIQGAGQPQHF.

The V gene is TRBV7-8, the J gene TRBJ2-5, with D maybe TRBD1 (5 bases). The germline V and J ends were trimmed by 3 bases and 6 bases, with 14 bases remaining between them. Germline loops: CDR1 SGHVS, CDR2 FQNEAQ. CDR3 length: 14 residues. CDR3 sequence: CASSFIQGGKTQYF. The DNA for the CDR3 is TGTGCCAGCAGCTTTATTCAGGGTGGAAAGACCCAGTACTTC.

The J gene is TRBJ2-5, the V gene TRBV7-2; no clear D. The CDR3 is made up of 15 amino acids. V was trimmed by 2 bases and J by 2 bases, leaving 12 bases between them. The germline CDR1 and CDR2 sequences are SGHTA and FQGNSA. The CDR3 sequence is CASSLSRTLQETQYF. DNA of the CDR3: TGTGCCAGCAGCTTAAGCCGAACGCTACAAGAGACCCAGTACTTC.

The chain recombines TRBV10-3 with TRBJ2-5; TRBD1 agrees at 7 bases. With 2 bases clipped from V and 5 bases from J, the junction kept 11 bases outside the gene matches. Germline V gene sequence: CDR1 ENHRY, CDR2 SYGVKD. CDR3 length: 16 amino acids. The CDR3 sequence is CAISETPDRFGETQYF. The CDR3, as DNA: TGTGCCATCAGTGAGACCCCGGACAGGTTCGGGGAGACCCAGTACTTC.

The count of this clone is one. The V call is TRBV5-8, the J call TRBJ2-1, with 10 positions matching TRBD2. Germline lookup yields CDR1 SGHTS and CDR2 YDEGEE. The CDR3 length is 16 residues. The V segment lost 3 bases and the J segment 7 bases; nucleotides outside the gene matches: 10. CDR3 DNA: TGTGCCAGCAGCTCGCTCCTAGCGGGAGTGTGGAATGAGCAGTTCTTC. Protein sequence: CASSSLLAGVWNEQFF. Full variable domain (remainder filled in from reference TRBV5-8 and TRBJ2-1): EAGVTQSPTHLIKTRGQQATLRCSPISGHTSVYWYQQALGLGLQFLLWYDEGEERNRGNFPPRFSGRQFPNYSSELNVNALELEDSALYLCASSSLLAGVWNEQFFGPGTRLTVL.

V usage is TRBV28 and J usage is TRBJ1-2, with 11 bases matching TRBD1. The V gene end was trimmed by 7 bases and the J gene end by 8 bases; junction bases not matched to a gene: 6. The CDR3 has 13 amino acids. Germline values: CDR1 MDHEN, CDR2 SYDVKM. CDR3 bases: TGTGCCAGCATTCGGACAGGGGGCAGGGGCTACACCTTC. This translates into CASIRTGGRGYTF.

This clone was recorded a few times. The chain carries TRBV30 and TRBJ2-2; TRBD2 matches 8 bases. Trimming took 2 bases from V and 8 from J; bases not matched to a gene: 10. The CDR3 consists of 15 residues. Germline V gene sequence: CDR1 GTSNPN, CDR2 SVGIG (reference sequence). CDR3 in amino acids: CAWSSPGREWGELFF. In DNA form, the CDR3 reads TGTGCCTGGAGTAGCCCCGGGAGGGAGTGGGGGGAGCTGTTTTTT.

This chain uses TRBV12-2 with TRBJ1-5; the table assigns TRBD1, which was not confirmed against the DNA. TRBV12-2 is a known pseudogene. The CDR3 is 18 amino acids. CDR3 nucleotide sequence: TGTGCAAGTCACGACCGGGACAGGGATCGTTATAGCAATCAGCCCCAGCATTTT. Amino acid sequence: CASHDRDRDRYSNQPQHF.

The rearrangement uses TRBV27 and TRBJ2-7; 8 bases map to TRBD2. Germline trimming cut 0 bases from V and 0 bases from J; bases unmatched to any gene: 4. Germline V lookup: CDR1 MNHEY, CDR2 SMNVEV (reference sequence). The CDR3 has 16 residues. The CDR3 spells CASSLSPAGASYEQYF. Written as DNA, the CDR3 is TGTGCCAGCAGTTTATCCCCAGCGGGAGCCTCCTACGAGCAGTACTTC.

This clone was recorded only once. The rearrangement uses TRBV29-1 and TRBJ2-4, with a tentative D call TRBD2 (5 bases). Germline V gene sequence: CDR1 SQVTM, CDR2 ANQGSEA. The V gene lost 2 bases and the J gene lost 1 base, with 18 bases spanning the gap. The CDR3 runs 17 residues. CDR3 region: CSVEPPRALRAKNIQYF. As DNA, the CDR3 is TGCAGCGTTGAACCCCCGCGGGCCCTGAGGGCCAAAAACATTCAGTACTTC.